Shown below are 8 T cell receptor beta chains from a single sample sequenced in a study of CD8+ T cells in alopecia areata (dated by TCRdb to the late 2010s). The method behind the library was the immunoSEQ multiplex PCR assay. RNA was extracted from all samples and reverse transcribed into cDNA as template for TCR sequencing. TCRdb provides this immuneACCESS table in a form limited to in-frame rearrangements. Some clones are lacking; in checked studies, under half of them reflect an unresolved V gene, and why the rest are absent is not known. For this sample there are 150,000 to 200,000 clones; 55% to 65% appear just once. Under 5.5% of the sample lies in the top ten. The sample comprised CD4+ T cells sorted from blood. These receptors all come from a human donor in good health.

This clone was recorded a few times. The J gene is TRBJ2-1, the V gene TRBV25-1; no clear D gene. V was trimmed by 6 bases and J by 3 bases, leaving 6 bases between them. The CDR3 covers 12 residues. Germline CDR1 is MGHDK and CDR2 is SYGVNS. CDR3 sequence reads: CASRPDYNEQFF. Written as DNA, the CDR3 is TGTGCCAGCAGGCCCGACTACAATGAGCAGTTCTTC.

The chain recombines TRBV11-1 with TRBJ2-3; D uncertain. Trimming cost V 1 base and J 6 bases, with 11 bases left between them. The CDR3 is made up of 14 amino acids. CDR1 SGHAT and CDR2 FQDESV come from the germline V gene (reference sequence). The CDR3: CASSLDASADTQYF. CDR3 DNA sequence: TGTGCCAGCAGCTTAGACGCGTCAGCGGATACGCAGTATTTT. Together with reference TRBV11-1 and TRBJ2-3, the CDR3 gives the full variable domain: EAEVAQSPRYKITEKSQAVAFWCDPISGHATLYWYRQILGQGPELLVQFQDESVVDDSQLPKDRFSAERLKGVDSTLKIQPAELGDSAMYLCASSLDASADTQYFGPGTRLTVL.

The chain has TRBV19 and TRBJ1-1; no clear D. Trimming took 3 bases from V and 0 from J, leaving 14 bases between them. Germline values: CDR1 LNHDA, CDR2 SQIVND (reference sequence). This CDR3 is built from 16 residues. CDR3 nucleotide sequence: TGTGCCAGTAGTATCCCGGGCCTGGGAATGAACACTGAAGCTTTCTTT. It codes for CASSIPGLGMNTEAFF.

The chain links TRBV7-2 to TRBJ2-5; D is possibly TRBD2 (5 bases). V was cut by 5 bases and J by 5 bases, with 15 bases left in between. CDR3 length: 14 residues. Per germline, CDR1 SGHTA and CDR2 FQGNSA. The CDR3 loop reads CASSPQDSGETQYF. DNA of the CDR3: TGTGCCAGCAGCCCCCAGGACTCTGGGGAGACCCAGTACTTC.

This clone was counted only a few times. V gene TRBV30 combines with J gene TRBJ2-7, with D unresolved. With 1 base removed from V and 6 bases from J, the gap between germline ends came to 16 bases. CDR3 length: 14 residues. In germline, CDR1 is GTSNPN, CDR2 SVGIG (reference sequence). This CDR3 is CAWSERFGVTEQYF. The CDR3 coding sequence is TGTGCCTGGAGTGAAAGGTTTGGGGTGACCGAGCAGTACTTC.

The J gene is TRBJ2-4, the V gene TRBV4-2; tentatively, D is TRBD2 (5 bases). The germline gives CDR1 LGHNA, CDR2 YNFKEQ. CDR3 size: 17 residues. Deletions cut 1 base from V and 5 bases from J, with 18 bases between. The CDR3 reads CASSQAYGRGVENIQYF. In DNA, the CDR3 is TGTGCCAGCAGCCAAGCGTATGGGAGAGGAGTTGAAAACATTCAGTACTTC.

The chain couples TRBV14 to TRBJ2-2; 7 nucleotides agree with TRBD1. The CDR3 totals 16 residues. Per the germline V gene, CDR1 is SGHDN and CDR2 is FVKESK. V lost 4 bases to trimming and J lost 3 bases; unmatched junction nucleotides: 8. As DNA, the CDR3 is TGTGCCAGCAGCCTTCTAGGACAGGAAGACACCGGGGAGCTGTTTTTT. The encoded protein is CASSLLGQEDTGELFF.

The J gene is TRBJ2-1, the V gene TRBV29-1; D is perhaps TRBD2 (5 bases). CDR1 and CDR2 (germline): SQVTM, ANQGSEA. This CDR3 comprises 15 residues. V lost 7 bases and J 2 bases, leaving 18 bases between the germline ends. The CDR3 protein is CSAVRRLDPYNEQFF. The DNA of the CDR3 is TGCAGCGCAGTCAGGAGGCTGGATCCCTACAATGAGCAGTTCTTC.